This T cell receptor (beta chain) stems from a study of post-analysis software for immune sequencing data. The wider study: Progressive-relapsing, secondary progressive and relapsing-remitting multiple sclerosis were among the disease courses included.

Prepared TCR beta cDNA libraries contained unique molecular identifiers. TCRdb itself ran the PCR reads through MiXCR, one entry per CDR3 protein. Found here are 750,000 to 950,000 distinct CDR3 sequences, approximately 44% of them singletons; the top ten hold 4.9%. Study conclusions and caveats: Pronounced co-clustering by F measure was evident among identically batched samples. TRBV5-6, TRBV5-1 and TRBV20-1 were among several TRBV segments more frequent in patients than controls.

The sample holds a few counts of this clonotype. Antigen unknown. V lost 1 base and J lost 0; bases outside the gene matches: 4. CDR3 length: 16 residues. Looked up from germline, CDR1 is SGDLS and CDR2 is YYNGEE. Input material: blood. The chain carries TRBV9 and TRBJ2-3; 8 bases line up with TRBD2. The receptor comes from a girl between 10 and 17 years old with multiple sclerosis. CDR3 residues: CASSVSSSGSTDTQYF. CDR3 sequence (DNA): TGTGCCAGCAGCGTATCGTCTAGCGGGAGCACAGATACGCAGTATTTT.